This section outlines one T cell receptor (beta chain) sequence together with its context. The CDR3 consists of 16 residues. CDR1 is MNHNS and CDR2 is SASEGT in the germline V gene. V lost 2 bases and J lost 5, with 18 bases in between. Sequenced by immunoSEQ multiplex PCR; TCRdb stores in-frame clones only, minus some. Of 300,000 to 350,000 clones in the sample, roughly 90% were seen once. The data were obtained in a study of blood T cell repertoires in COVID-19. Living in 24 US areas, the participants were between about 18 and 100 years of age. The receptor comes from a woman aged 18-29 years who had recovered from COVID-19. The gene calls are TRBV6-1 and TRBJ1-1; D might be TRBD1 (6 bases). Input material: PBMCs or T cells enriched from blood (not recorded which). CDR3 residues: CASSEISTGSKTEAFF. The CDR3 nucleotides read TGTGCCAGCAGTGAAATAAGTACAGGGTCTAAAACTGAAGCTTTCTTT.